The 29 T cell receptor beta chains below come from one sample, sequenced in a study of blood T cell repertoires in COVID-19. Some clones are missing from TCRdb's copy, which holds only in-frame ones; the method was immunoSEQ multiplex PCR. The table shows 68,000 or so clones, with roughly 90% occurring only once. Sequenced input: peripheral blood. These receptors originate from a man in his forties with COVID-19, enrolled during active disease.

This chain uses TRBV7-9 with TRBJ2-2, with D possibly being TRBD2 (6 bases). CDR1 SEHNR and CDR2 FQNEAQ come from the germline V gene (reference sequence). The ends were cut back, 5 bases at V and 3 bases at J, with 10 bases in the middle. CDR3 length: 14 amino acids. CDR3 region: CASSGRTDTGELFF. CDR3 DNA: TGTGCCAGCAGCGGGAGGACGGACACCGGGGAGCTGTTTTTT.

V and J are TRBV7-9 and TRBJ1-1, with 9 bases identical to TRBD1. CDR3 length equals 16 residues. CDR1 SEHNR and CDR2 FQNEAQ come from the germline V gene (reference sequence). The V gene end was trimmed by 1 base and the J gene end by 5 bases; junction bases not matched to a gene: 8. The CDR3 DNA follows: TGTGCCAGCAGCTTAGGGGGACAGGGTGTTGAGACTGAAGCTTTCTTT. It yields the protein CASSLGGQGVETEAFF.

The chain carries TRBV28 and TRBJ1-4; D is uncertain. In germline, CDR1 is MDHEN, CDR2 SYDVKM. This CDR3 has 12 residues. V shed 1 base and J shed 8 bases, with 5 bases lying between them. The CDR3 sequence: CASSLSQEKLFF. The CDR3 DNA follows: TGTGCCAGCAGTTTATCTCAGGAAAAACTGTTTTTT.

V is TRBV6-5 and J is TRBJ1-1; TRBD1 matches 9 bases. The ends lost 7 bases at V and 10 bases at J; junction bases unmatched: 16. Germline V gene data show CDR1 as MNHEY and CDR2 as SVGAGI. The CDR3 is 15 residues long. This chain's CDR3 is CASTEGPGTGWVAFF. For the CDR3, the DNA is TGTGCCAGCACCGAAGGCCCCGGGACAGGGTGGGTAGCTTTCTTT.

The genes are TRBV19 and TRBJ1-6, with TRBD1 matching 7 bases. CDR1 and CDR2 (germline): LNHDA, SQIVND (reference sequence). CDR3 length: 13 amino acids. The junction had 3 bases not matched to a gene; V was cut back by 9 bases and J by 4 bases. This CDR3 is CASRDRYNSPLHF. DNA for the CDR3: TGTGCCAGCCGGGACAGATATAATTCACCCCTCCACTTT.

The chain combines TRBV30 with TRBJ2-2; 10 nucleotides match TRBD2. The V and J ends lost 5 bases and 3 bases, in that order; junction bases with no gene match: 3. This CDR3 comprises 14 residues. The germline CDR1 and CDR2 sequences are GTSNPN and SVGIG (reference sequence). CDR3 sequence: CAWERGGYTGELFF. The CDR3 DNA reads TGTGCCTGGGAGCGGGGGGGATACACCGGGGAGCTGTTTTTT.

V usage is TRBV7-9 and J usage is TRBJ2-1, with a weak D call TRBD2 (5 bases). V lost 1 base to trimming and J lost 6 bases, with 16 bases between them. Germline V gene data show CDR1 as SEHNR and CDR2 as FQNEAQ (reference sequence). The CDR3 is 16 amino acids. Written as DNA, the CDR3 is TGTGCCAGCAGCTTAGGGTTCGTTAGCGATGGCAATGAGCAGTTCTTC. Amino acid sequence: CASSLGFVSDGNEQFF.

The gene calls are TRBV30 and TRBJ2-3; tentative D call: TRBD1 (6 bases). The CDR3 sequence is 17 residues long. Per the germline V gene, CDR1 is GTSNPN and CDR2 is SVGIG (reference sequence). Trimming left V 0 bases short and J 3 bases short, with 19 bases between. CDR3 amino acids: CAWSVLSWTESTDTQYF. CDR3 in DNA: TGTGCCTGGAGTGTACTGTCTTGGACAGAATCGACAGATACGCAGTATTTT.

The J gene is TRBJ2-7, the V gene TRBV12-3 or TRBV12-4, with D hard to call. V lost 7 bases to trimming and J lost 0 bases, with 7 bases between them. This CDR3 is built from 12 residues. CDR3 in amino acids: CASTYGSYEQYF. In DNA, the CDR3 is TGTGCCAGCACCTACGGCTCCTACGAGCAGTACTTC.

The chain employs TRBV4-1 and TRBJ2-3, with 7 bases lining up with TRBD1. The CDR3 totals 16 residues. Looked up from germline, CDR1 is MGHRA and CDR2 is YSYEKL. The ends lost 0 bases at V and 4 bases at J; junction bases unmatched: 7. The CDR3 spells CASSQENRGRPDTQYF. The CDR3 nucleotides are TGCGCCAGCAGCCAAGAAAACAGGGGTCGGCCAGATACGCAGTATTTT.

The chain is built from TRBV18 and TRBJ2-5, with 8 bases lining up with TRBD1. The CDR3 runs 17 residues. CDR1 is KGHSH, CDR2 LQKENI, per germline. Trimming cost V 3 bases and J 2 bases; bases outside gene matches: 11. As DNA, the CDR3 is TGTGCCAGCTCACCGCCGGGACAGGCATCGTATCAAGAGACCCAGTACTTC. Translation gives CASSPPGQASYQETQYF.

V gene TRBV12-5 combines with J gene TRBJ1-2, with TRBD1 identical over 7 bases. The CDR3 runs 15 residues. V dropped 2 bases and J dropped 7; count of bases not matched to a gene: 10. CDR1 LGHNT and CDR2 FRNRAP come from the germline V gene. The CDR3 region is CASGLPRQGGSGYTF. CDR3 DNA: TGTGCTAGTGGTTTGCCACGACAGGGCGGATCTGGCTACACCTTC.

This clone has only one observation. The rearrangement uses TRBV30 and TRBJ1-2; possible D gene TRBD1, 6 bases. The CDR3 has 13 amino acids. The V gene lost 0 bases and the J gene lost 7 bases, with 12 bases spanning the gap. Germline lookup yields CDR1 GTSNPN and CDR2 SVGIG (reference sequence). The CDR3 here is CAWSVGGAGGYTF. The CDR3 DNA follows: TGTGCCTGGAGTGTAGGGGGGGCTGGTGGCTACACCTTC.

This clone was observed a single time. The chain recombines TRBV5-6 with TRBJ2-3; D is perhaps TRBD1 (5 bases). The V gene lost 6 bases and the J gene lost 4 bases, with 12 bases spanning the gap. The CDR3 has 13 amino acids. CDR1 and CDR2 (germline): SGHDT, YYEEEE. For the CDR3, the DNA is TGTGCCAGCAAGGGGTTTGGACCAGATACGCAGTATTTT. Protein: CASKGFGPDTQYF.

This chain links TRBV2 with TRBJ1-1, with a tentative D call TRBD1 (6 bases). Germline-derived CDR1 and CDR2 are SNHLY and FYNNEI. V shed 5 bases and J shed 4 bases, with 11 bases lying between them. The CDR3 has 13 residues. This chain's CDR3 is CASSSRGSTEAFF. For the CDR3, the DNA is TGTGCCAGCAGTTCCAGGGGAAGCACTGAAGCTTTCTTT.

V is TRBV4-1 and J is TRBJ2-7, with D possibly being TRBD1 (6 bases). Germline CDR1 reads MGHRA; CDR2 reads YSYEKL. With 0 bases removed from V and 3 bases from J, the gap between germline ends came to 12 bases. The CDR3 length is 15 residues. CDR3: CASSQDPRGVYEQYF. CDR3 nucleotide sequence: TGCGCCAGCAGCCAAGATCCCAGGGGTGTCTACGAGCAGTACTTC.

The V call is TRBV6-5, the J call TRBJ2-3; 12 nucleotides match TRBD2. The CDR3 is made up of 16 amino acids. Losses at the gene ends were 4 bases for V and 6 bases for J; bases not matched to a gene: 8. Germline CDR1 MNHEY, CDR2 SVGAGI. The CDR3 DNA sequence: TGTGCCAGCAGTTTCGATCTAGCGGGGGGGCCCGATACGCAGTATTTT. Translated: CASSFDLAGGPDTQYF.

The chain uses TRBV30 and TRBJ1-5; D perhaps matches TRBD1 (5 bases). This CDR3 has 16 residues. CDR1 is GTSNPN, CDR2 SVGIG, per germline (reference sequence). V lost 0 bases and J lost 3, with 15 bases in between. The CDR3 loop is CAWSVPGLVYNQPQHF. The CDR3 DNA reads TGTGCCTGGAGTGTACCAGGGCTTGTATACAATCAGCCCCAGCATTTT.

The rearrangement links TRBV5-1 to TRBJ2-7; D might be TRBD1 (5 bases). CDR3 length equals 16 residues. Germline V gives CDR1 SGHRS, CDR2 YFSETQ. V lost 0 bases and J 3 bases, leaving 16 bases between the germline ends. CDR3 residues: CASSLVSSTDSYEQYF. CDR3 in DNA: TGCGCCAGCAGCTTGGTGAGTTCCACTGACAGCTACGAGCAGTACTTC. Drawing the rest from reference TRBV5-1 and TRBJ2-7, the complete variable domain is KAGVTQTPRYLIKTRGQQVTLSCSPISGHRSVSWYQQTPGQGLQFLFEYFSETQRNKGNFPGRFSGRQFSNSRSEMNVSTLELGDSALYLCASSLVSSTDSYEQYFGPGTRLTVT.

For the CDR3, the DNA is TGTGCCTGGAGCGGGGCTGCGGGGGGATACAATGAGCAGTTCTTC. Translated: CAWSGAAGGYNEQFF. The rearrangement joins TRBV30 to TRBJ2-1; 8 bases line up with TRBD2. CDR3 size: 15 residues. Per the germline V gene, CDR1 is GTSNPN and CDR2 is SVGIG (reference sequence). Germline trimming cut 3 bases from V and 4 bases from J; bases unmatched to any gene: 8. Full variable domain (rest looked up from reference TRBV30 and TRBJ2-1): SQTIHQWPATLVQPVGSPLSLECTVEGTSNPNLYWYRQAAGRGLQLLFYSVGIGQISSEVPQNLSASRPQDRQFILSSKKLLLSDSGFYLCAWSGAAGGYNEQFFGPGTRLTVL.

This chain connects TRBV9 to TRBJ2-5, with D possibly being TRBD1 (6 bases). Germline V gene lookup returns CDR1 SGDLS and CDR2 YYNGEE. The CDR3 runs 13 residues. Trimming removed 4 bases from V and 2 bases from J, with 9 bases in between. In DNA, the CDR3 is TGTGCCAGCAGCCGCGACAGGCAAGAGACCCAGTACTTC. Its translation is CASSRDRQETQYF.

Note on this clone: A junction boundary mismatches the germline segment, possibly from a read error. The chain links TRBV3-1 (or the pseudogene TRBV3-2) to TRBJ2-2; D gene uncertain. The CDR3 spans 15 residues. Germline V gene data show CDR1 as LGHDT and CDR2 as YNNKEL (reference sequence). The CDR3 nucleotides are TGTGTCAGCAGCCAAGATCCCGCGAACACCGGGGAGCTGTTTTTT. Amino acids: CVSSQDPANTGELFF.

The V gene is TRBV9, the J gene TRBJ1-1; D call uncertain. The V and J ends lost 3 bases and 4 bases respectively, with 19 bases between them. The CDR3 is 16 amino acids. The germline V gene encodes CDR1 SGDLS and CDR2 YYNGEE. The CDR3 nucleotides read TGTGCCAGCAGCGCCGGTGTACGGAATCCGGGCACTGAAGCTTTCTTT. Protein sequence: CASSAGVRNPGTEAFF. Based on the CDR3 plus reference TRBV9 and TRBJ1-1, the full variable domain is DSGVTQTPKHLITATGQRVTLRCSPRSGDLSVYWYQQSLDQGLQFLIQYYNGEERAKGNILERFSAQQFPDLHSELNLSSLELGDSALYFCASSAGVRNPGTEAFFGQGTRLTVV.

The chain is built from TRBV11-2 and TRBJ1-2; D is perhaps TRBD1 (5 bases). This CDR3 is 13 amino acids long. With 5 bases removed from V and 2 bases from J, the gap between germline ends came to 9 bases. Germline V lookup: CDR1 SGHAT, CDR2 FQNNGV. The CDR3 sequence is CASSLGGNYGYTF. In DNA form, the CDR3 reads TGTGCCAGCAGCCTGGGGGGGAACTATGGCTACACCTTC.

This chain links TRBV27 with TRBJ2-1, with D unresolved. CDR3 length equals 13 residues. V lost 2 bases and J 7 bases, leaving 9 bases between the germline ends. Germline CDR1 MNHEY, CDR2 SMNVEV (reference sequence). This chain's CDR3 is CASSLPYKNEQFF. In DNA, the CDR3 is TGTGCCAGCAGTTTACCCTATAAAAATGAGCAGTTCTTC.

The count of this clone is one. The chain recombines TRBV2 with TRBJ1-4; tentatively, D is TRBD1 (5 bases). Germline values: CDR1 SNHLY, CDR2 FYNNEI. V was cut by 9 bases and J by 0 bases, with 11 bases left in between. The CDR3 has 14 residues. The CDR3 coding sequence is TGTGCCAGTATGCAACAGGCAACTAATGAAAAACTGTTTTTT. Its translation is CASMQQATNEKLFF. Variable domain in full (rest from reference TRBV2 and TRBJ1-4): EPEVTQTPSHQVTQMGQEVILRCVPISNHLYFYWYRQILGQKVEFLVSFYNNEISEKSEIFDDQFSVERPDGSNFTLKIRSTKLEDSAMYFCASMQQATNEKLFFGSGTQLSVL.

The rearrangement joins TRBV24-1 to TRBJ2-7, with D tentatively TRBD1 (5 bases). Germline CDR1 and CDR2: KGHDR and SFDVKD. V was cut by 4 bases and J by 2 bases, with 20 bases left in between. The CDR3 consists of 17 residues. CDR3 nucleotides: TGTGCCACCAGTGACACCCAGACAGTGAACAATCCCTACGAGCAGTACTTC. Translated: CATSDTQTVNNPYEQYF.

The J gene is TRBJ1-2, the V gene TRBV28; possible D gene TRBD1, 5 bases. V was clipped by 11 bases and J by 0 bases, with 10 bases between them. The CDR3 runs to 12 residues. The germline V gene has CDR1 MDHEN and CDR2 SYDVKM. The CDR3 region is CAGGEANYGYTF. The CDR3 DNA reads TGTGCCGGGGGGGAAGCTAACTATGGCTACACCTTC.

This clone has more than one count but fewer than ten. J is TRBJ2-5 and V is TRBV5-4, with a weak D call TRBD2 (5 bases). The CDR3 consists of 14 residues. Germline V gene lookup returns CDR1 SGHNT and CDR2 YYREEE (reference sequence). Trimming removed 3 bases at V and 3 bases at J, with 12 bases between. The CDR3 DNA is TGTGCCAGCAGCTGGAGGCCGAGGGAAGAGACCCAGTACTTC. It translates to CASSWRPREETQYF.